Below, one TCR beta chain is given with its context. Its cognate antigen is unknown. This sample was included in a study of CD8 T cells in Susac syndrome. Findings of the study overall: Susac-specific public clones found in total CD8+ repertoires numbered approximately 15, and those in CD8+ TEMRA repertoires numbered about five.

An amount of RNA that ranged from roughly 0.45 to 1 ug was reverse transcribed with random hexamers. TCRdb itself ran the immunoSEQ multiplex PCR reads through MiXCR, one entry per CDR3 protein. The table includes 100,000 to 150,000 distinct CDR3 sequences, just under 95% detected once. This receptor was taken from a human donor with Susac syndrome. Sequencing was done on a sample of CD8+ T cells from PBMCs.

In DNA form, the CDR3 reads TGTGCCACCAGGAGGGACAGGACCACTACTAACTATGGCTACACCTTC. This codes for CATRRDRTTTNYGYTF. The chain uses TRBV15 and TRBJ1-2; 8 bases line up with TRBD1. This CDR3 is built from 16 residues. The V gene's germline CDR1 is LNHNV and CDR2 YYDKDF (reference sequence). V shed 6 bases, J shed 0 bases, and the junction held 9 bases outside the gene matches.